The clone carrying this TCR beta chain has ten or more counts. Its antigen is undetermined. V was shortened by 5 bases and J by 6 bases, with 16 bases between the two germline ends. The CDR3 is 15 residues long. Germline loops: CDR1 SGHTA, CDR2 FQGTGA. Amplification of TCR beta CDR3 regions was performed using RNA transcripts as template. TCR CDR3 underwent first-round RT-PCR with the HTBI primer set. TCRdb reprocessed the multiplex PCR reads with MiXCR, giving one entry per CDR3 protein. The profile shows under 650,000 distinct CDR3 sequences, roughly 15% of them singletons. The data stem from a study of T cells in Graves' hyperthyroidism and ophthalmopathy. Study-wide results and caveats: Most expanded thyroid clonotypes above 0.001 recurred in blood.

The chain uses TRBV7-3 and TRBJ2-2; D is possibly TRBD2 (5 bases). What was sequenced was blood. The TCR was taken from a woman aged 25 to 39 with Graves' hyperthyroidism. Here the CDR3 reads CASSALAGIAGELFF. The CDR3, as DNA: TGTGCCAGCAGCGCTCTCGCGGGCATCGCCGGGGAGCTGTTTTTT. Based on the CDR3 plus reference TRBV7-3 and TRBJ2-2, the full variable domain is GAGVSQTPSNKVTEKGKYVELRCDPISGHTALYWYRQSLGQGPEFLIYFQGTGAADDSGLPNDRFFAVRPEGSVSTLKIQRTERGDSAVYLCASSALAGIAGELFFGEGSRLTVL.